This record looks at one T cell receptor (beta chain) sequence and its context. Produced via immunoSEQ multiplex PCR; TCRdb's table is partial and in-frame only. Singletons are absent from the sample, which has about 30,000 clones. These data come from a study of T cells after posttransplantation cyclophosphamide. Germline V gene data show CDR1 as MGHDK and CDR2 as SYGVNS. The CDR3 is 14 residues long. With 5 bases clipped from V and 6 bases from J, the junction kept 6 bases outside the gene matches. This TCR derives from a woman aged 60 to 75 in good health, CMV-negative, and a related stem cell transplant donor. The chain employs TRBV25-1 and TRBJ2-1; 8 nucleotides agree with TRBD2. The sample comprised PBMCs. The DNA for the CDR3 is TGTGCCAGCAGTTGGGCGGGAGGAGGCAATGAGCAGTTCTTC. Amino acids: CASSWAGGGNEQFF.